The 23 T cell receptor beta chains reported below all come from one sample, sequenced in a study of CD8+CD57+ T cells in acquired aplastic anemia. TCR beta VDJ and CDR3 profiling used genomic DNA as template. TCRdb analysed the reads with MiXCR anew, one entry per CDR3 protein. The repertoire holds about 270,000 distinct CDR3 sequences, with 45% to 65% as singletons. The sequencing sample was made of sorted CD4+, CD8+, or CD8+CD57+ T cells (not recorded which) from PBMCs. Every receptor here comes from a human donor with severe aplastic anemia or a healthy control (not recorded which).

In its sample, this clonotype was seen many times. This rearrangement joins TRBV20-1 to TRBJ2-1; 12 bases agree with TRBD2. The junction had 4 bases not matched to a gene; V was cut back by 3 bases and J by 4 bases. Germline V gene sequence: CDR1 DFQATT, CDR2 SNEGSKA (reference sequence). This CDR3 has 15 amino acids. The CDR3 sequence: CSASGLAGRYNEQFF. The CDR3 DNA reads TGCAGTGCTAGCGGACTAGCGGGGCGTTACAATGAGCAGTTCTTC.

The V and J genes are TRBV24-1 and TRBJ1-2; 8 nucleotides agree with TRBD1. V shed 4 bases and J 5 bases; nucleotides not matched to a gene: 5. Germline-derived CDR1 and CDR2 are KGHDR and SFDVKD. This CDR3 is 14 amino acids long. The CDR3 here is CATSDRTGQYGYTF. The DNA for the CDR3 is TGTGCCACCAGTGACCGGACAGGGCAGTATGGCTACACCTTC.

This clonotype has a count of ten or more. The chain combines TRBV10-3 with TRBJ2-3, with 10 bases that match TRBD2. Germline CDR1 is ENHRY and CDR2 is SYGVKD. V shed 3 bases and J 4 bases; nucleotides not matched to a gene: 4. The CDR3 consists of 15 residues. CDR3 loop: CAISELAGISDTQYF. The DNA of the CDR3 is TGTGCCATCAGTGAACTAGCGGGGATTTCAGATACGCAGTATTTT.

J is TRBJ1-1 and V is TRBV7-9, with a tentative D call TRBD1 (5 bases). This CDR3 region has 17 residues. The V end lost 1 base, the J end lost 0 bases, and 15 bases lay between the germline ends. Germline V gene lookup returns CDR1 SEHNR and CDR2 FQNEAQ (reference sequence). The CDR3 DNA is TGTGCCAGCAGCTTAGTTACTGGGGCAGCATTGAACACTGAAGCTTTCTTT. It translates to CASSLVTGAALNTEAFF.

The genes are TRBV6-5 and TRBJ1-1; 7 nucleotides match TRBD1. Germline loops: CDR1 MNHEY, CDR2 SVGAGI. J lost 7 bases, V lost 2 bases, and 7 bases had no gene match. This CDR3 is built from 14 residues. The CDR3 sequence: CASSYLGTDVEAFF. The DNA for the CDR3 is TGTGCCAGCAGTTACCTTGGGACAGATGTTGAAGCTTTCTTT.

This clonotype was counted many times. A junction boundary mismatches the germline segment, possibly from a read error. The V call is TRBV2, the J call TRBJ2-3, with TRBD2 identical over 9 bases. The CDR3 contains 14 residues. Germline assignment: CDR1 SNHLY and CDR2 FYNNEI. The CDR3 sequence: CASSTGTSIDTQYF. CDR3 nucleotides: TGTGCCAGCAGTACCGGGACTAGCATAGATACGCAGTATTTT.

V gene TRBV20-1 combines with J gene TRBJ2-7; weak D call: TRBD1 (6 bases). The CDR3 extends over 11 amino acids. In germline, CDR1 is DFQATT, CDR2 SNEGSKA (reference sequence). V was shortened by 5 bases and J by 4 bases, with 9 bases between the two germline ends. CDR3 protein: CSAEQGYEQYF. The CDR3 DNA is TGCAGTGCTGAACAGGGTTACGAGCAGTACTTC.

A few counts support this clonotype. The chain couples TRBV7-9 to TRBJ2-7; 7 bases match TRBD1. Losses at the gene ends were 0 bases for V and 7 bases for J; bases not matched to a gene: 12. This CDR3 contains 16 residues. Germline V lookup: CDR1 SEHNR, CDR2 FQNEAQ (reference sequence). The CDR3 sequence: CASSLAGTEHYVEQYF. The CDR3 DNA follows: TGTGCCAGCAGCTTAGCCGGGACAGAGCACTACGTGGAGCAGTACTTC.

The J gene is TRBJ1-2, the V gene TRBV10-3, with D tentatively TRBD1 (5 bases). Germline V gene data show CDR1 as ENHRY and CDR2 as SYGVKD. The CDR3 covers 13 residues. The V and J ends lost 9 bases and 0 bases respectively, with 11 bases between them. CDR3 coding DNA: TGTGCCATGGGGGGTACGGCTAACTATGGCTACACCTTC. This sequence encodes CAMGGTANYGYTF.

Turning to this clonotype: Germline and junction disagree at one end, which may indicate a read error. The genes are TRBV7-9 and TRBJ1-5, with D possibly being TRBD1 (5 bases). Germline loops: CDR1 SEHNR, CDR2 FQNEAQ (reference sequence). This CDR3 contains 16 residues. The CDR3 is CASSTHLTGTGRPQHF. CDR3 sequence (DNA): TGTGCTAGCAGCACTCATCTAACGGGGACCGGTAGGCCCCAGCATTTT.

The V call is TRBV20-1, the J call TRBJ1-3, with unresolved D. V was shortened by 8 bases and J by 0 bases, with 14 bases between the two germline ends. Germline V lookup: CDR1 DFQATT, CDR2 SNEGSKA (reference sequence). This CDR3 contains 14 residues. CDR3 in DNA: TGCAGTACTCAAGCGGCGAGCTCTGGAAACACCATATATTTT. Protein: CSTQAASSGNTIYF.

The rearrangement links TRBV29-1 to TRBJ2-1; no firm D call. The CDR3 spans 15 residues. V dropped 0 bases and J dropped 7 bases, with 16 bases sitting between them. CDR1 and CDR2 from the germline V gene are SQVTM and ANQGSEA. The CDR3 region is CSVEDRSRRTNEQFF. The CDR3 nucleotides are TGCAGCGTTGAAGATCGGAGTCGTCGAACGAATGAGCAGTTCTTC.

The chain links TRBV12-3 or TRBV12-4 to TRBJ1-2; 8 nucleotides match TRBD1. V lost 1 base, J lost 8 bases, and 9 bases stayed unmatched. The CDR3 totals 15 residues. Here the CDR3 reads CASSLVAGRGQGYTF. CDR3 bases: TGTGCCAGCAGTTTAGTAGCGGGCAGGGGGCAGGGCTACACCTTC.

As concerns this clonotype: A read error may be the cause here, since a much bigger clone is one base away. The V and J genes are TRBV6-5 and TRBJ2-1; D not resolved. Germline CDR1 MNHEY, CDR2 SVGAGI. CDR3 length: 15 residues. As DNA, the CDR3 is TGTGCCAGCAGTTGGGAAACGGGCCTCTACAATGAGCAGCTCTTC. It encodes CASSWETGLYNEQLF.

The table lists this clonotype with many counts. This rearrangement joins TRBV5-1 to TRBJ1-1, with 11 bases identical to TRBD1. This CDR3 has 16 residues. The J segment lost 0 bases and the V segment lost 3 bases, leaving 4 bases of the junction unmatched. Germline-derived CDR1 and CDR2 are SGHRS and YFSETQ. This chain's CDR3 is CASSSGQGAMNTEAFF. The CDR3 nucleotides read TGCGCCAGCAGCTCTGGACAGGGGGCAATGAACACTGAAGCTTTCTTT. Drawing the rest from reference TRBV5-1 and TRBJ1-1, the complete variable domain is KAGVTQTPRYLIKTRGQQVTLSCSPISGHRSVSWYQQTPGQGLQFLFEYFSETQRNKGNFPGRFSGRQFSNSRSEMNVSTLELGDSALYLCASSSGQGAMNTEAFFGQGTRLTVV.

The chain recombines TRBV6-1 with TRBJ2-6; unclear D gene. Per the germline V gene, CDR1 is MNHNS and CDR2 is SASEGT. V lost 2 bases, J lost 0 bases, and 2 bases lay in between. This CDR3 has 14 residues. CDR3 region: CASSERSGANVLTF. The CDR3 DNA sequence: TGTGCCAGCAGTGAACGCTCTGGGGCCAACGTCCTGACTTTC.

This clonotype was detected only a few times. The V call is TRBV10-1, the J call TRBJ2-5, with unresolved D. V lost 0 bases and J 2 bases, leaving 10 bases between the germline ends. From germline, CDR1 is WNHNN and CDR2 SYGVQD (reference sequence). The CDR3 runs 15 residues. The DNA for the CDR3 is TGCGCCAGCAGTGAGTCTACAGTGGCACAAGAGACCCAGTACTTC. Translating it yields CASSESTVAQETQYF.

The V gene is TRBV15, the J gene TRBJ2-3, with a tentative D call TRBD2 (7 bases). The CDR3 runs to 15 residues. Germline V gene data show CDR1 as LNHNV and CDR2 as YYDKDF (reference sequence). The V end lost 0 bases, the J end lost 4 bases, and 11 bases lay between the germline ends. CDR3 coding DNA: TGTGCCACCAGCAGAGAAGGGGGGGCCCCAGATACGCAGTATTTT. Its protein product is CATSREGGAPDTQYF.

The rearrangement uses TRBV7-2 and TRBJ2-7; D assignment may be TRBD1 or TRBD2 (5 bases each). Trimming left V 5 bases short and J 7 bases short, with 9 bases between. This CDR3 is 11 amino acids long. In germline, CDR1 is SGHTA, CDR2 FQGNSA. The CDR3 coding sequence is TGTGCCAGCAGCCCAGAGGGGGAGCAGTACTTC. It codes for CASSPEGEQYF.

CDR3: CASSSPSPLHF. In DNA, the CDR3 is TGTGCCAGCAGCTCCCCGTCACCCCTCCACTTT. The genes are TRBV9 and TRBJ1-6; D is uncertain. Trimming cost V 4 bases and J 10 bases, with 6 bases left between them. This CDR3 region has 11 residues. Germline V gives CDR1 SGDLS, CDR2 YYNGEE.

This rearrangement joins TRBV20-1 to TRBJ1-4, with D tentatively TRBD1 (5 bases). CDR1 is DFQATT, CDR2 SNEGSKA, per germline (reference sequence). The CDR3 covers 15 residues. Between the trimmed V and J ends, which lost 6 bases and 5 bases, there was a span of 19 bases. CDR3 sequence (DNA): TGCAGTGCGTCCCCTATTGACAGATTAAATGAAAAACTGTTTTTT. Protein: CSASPIDRLNEKLFF.

This clonotype was seen once. The V call is TRBV6-5, the J call TRBJ2-1; 9 nucleotides agree with TRBD1. The germline V gene encodes CDR1 MNHEY and CDR2 SVGAGI. The CDR3 is 13 residues long. The V gene end was trimmed by 2 bases and the J gene end by 7 bases; junction bases not matched to a gene: 0. The CDR3 coding sequence is TGTGCCAGCAGTTACGGGACAGGGAATGAGCAGTTCTTC. Translated: CASSYGTGNEQFF.

CDR3 DNA: TGTGCTAGTGGTTTGGTATTAGGGCCTGAAGCTTTCTTT. Its translation is CASGLVLGPEAFF. The rearrangement links TRBV12-5 to TRBJ1-1; no clear D gene. Trimming left V 0 bases short and J 6 bases short, with 8 bases between. The germline CDR1 and CDR2 sequences are LGHNT and FRNRAP. The CDR3 contains 13 residues.